A single T cell receptor beta chain is shown here with its context. The sample originates from a study of blood T cell repertoires in COVID-19. Study summary: T cells, B-cell-depleted T cells, or PBMCs provided the cDNA or gDNA that served as material.

In the original analysis: The assay estimated nucleated cells by amplifying reference gene primers. The assay was immunoSEQ multiplex PCR, and TCRdb's table has in-frame clones only and misses some. The D gene and trimming were derived from the DNA, and the V and J assignments and clone size from that table. The repertoire holds approximately 130,000 clones, with roughly four fifths as singletons. The CDR3 runs to 13 residues. The source is a human donor in a cohort sampled during active COVID-19. The chain combines TRBV12-2 with TRBJ1-5. TRBV12-2 is termed a pseudogene. Sequenced: peripheral blood. This CDR3 reads CASRLALNRPQHF. For the CDR3, the DNA is TGTGCAAGTCGCTTAGCGTTGAATAGGCCCCAGCATTTT.